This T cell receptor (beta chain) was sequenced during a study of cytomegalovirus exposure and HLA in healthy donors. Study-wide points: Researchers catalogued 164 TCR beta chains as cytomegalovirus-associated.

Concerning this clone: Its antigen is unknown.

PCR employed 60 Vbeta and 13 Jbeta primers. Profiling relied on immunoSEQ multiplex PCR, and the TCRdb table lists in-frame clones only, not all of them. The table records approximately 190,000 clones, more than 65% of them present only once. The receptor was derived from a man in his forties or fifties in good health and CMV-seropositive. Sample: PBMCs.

The CDR3 region has the DNA TGTGCCAGCAAGGGGACAGAGGGCCCCACAGATACGCAGTATTTT. This codes for CASKGTEGPTDTQYF. The chain joins TRBV2 to TRBJ2-3; the match to TRBD1 covers 7 bases. The CDR3 has 15 residues. The germline gives CDR1 SNHLY, CDR2 FYNNEI. V shed 7 bases, J shed 2 bases, and the junction held 9 bases outside the gene matches.